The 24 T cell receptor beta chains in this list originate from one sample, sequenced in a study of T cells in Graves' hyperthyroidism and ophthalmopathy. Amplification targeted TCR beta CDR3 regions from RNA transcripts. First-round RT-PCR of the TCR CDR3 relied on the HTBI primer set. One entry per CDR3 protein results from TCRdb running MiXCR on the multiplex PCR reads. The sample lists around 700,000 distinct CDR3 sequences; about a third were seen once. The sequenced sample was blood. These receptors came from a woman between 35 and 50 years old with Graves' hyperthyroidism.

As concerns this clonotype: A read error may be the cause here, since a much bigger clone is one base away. The CDR3 DNA reads TGTGCCAGCAGCGCGGGACAGAAGAACACTGAAGCTTCCTTT. Translation: CASSAGQKNTEASF. The J gene is TRBJ1-1, the V gene TRBV7-9; TRBD1 matches 7 bases. The CDR3 has 14 amino acids. Germline CDR1 and CDR2: SEHNR and FQNEAQ (reference sequence).

DNA for the CDR3: TGTGCCAGCAGTGAATCGTTGGCGGGGCCTAGCACAGATACGCAGTATTTT. Translation: CASSESLAGPSTDTQYF. The V call is TRBV25-1, the J call TRBJ2-3; D might be TRBD2 (6 bases). The germline gives CDR1 MGHDK, CDR2 SYGVNS. The CDR3 extends over 17 amino acids. Trimming stripped 1 base from V and 0 bases from J, with 14 bases between.

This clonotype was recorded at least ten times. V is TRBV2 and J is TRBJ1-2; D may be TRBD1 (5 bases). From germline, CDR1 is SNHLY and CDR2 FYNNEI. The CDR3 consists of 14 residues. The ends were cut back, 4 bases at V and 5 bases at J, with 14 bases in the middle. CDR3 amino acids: CASSADSVPYGYTF. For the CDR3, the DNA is TGTGCCAGCAGTGCCGACAGCGTCCCTTATGGCTACACCTTC.

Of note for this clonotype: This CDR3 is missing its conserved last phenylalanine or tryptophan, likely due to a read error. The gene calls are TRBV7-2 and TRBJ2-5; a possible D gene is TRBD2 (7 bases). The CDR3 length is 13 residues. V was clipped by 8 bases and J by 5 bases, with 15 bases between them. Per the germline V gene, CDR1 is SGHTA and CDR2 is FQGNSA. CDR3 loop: CASVRAGAETQYL. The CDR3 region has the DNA TGTGCCAGCGTCCGGGCGGGGGCGGAGACCCAGTACCTC.

CDR3 sequence (DNA): TGTGCCAGCAGTTACTCGATGACGGGGGACACTGAAGCTTTCTTT. As protein: CASSYSMTGDTEAFF. J is TRBJ1-1 and V is TRBV6-2 or TRBV6-3; D is possibly TRBD1 (5 bases). With 0 bases removed from V and 3 bases from J, the gap between germline ends came to 11 bases. This CDR3 is built from 15 residues. Germline V gene sequence: CDR1 MNHEY, CDR2 SVGEGT.

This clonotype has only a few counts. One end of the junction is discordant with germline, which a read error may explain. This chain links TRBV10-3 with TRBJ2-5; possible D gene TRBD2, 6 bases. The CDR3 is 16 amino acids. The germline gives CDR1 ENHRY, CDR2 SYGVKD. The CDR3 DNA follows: TGTGCCAGCAGTGACTCCCCGGGACTTCGGCACGAGACCCAGTACTTC. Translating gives CASSDSPGLRHETQYF.

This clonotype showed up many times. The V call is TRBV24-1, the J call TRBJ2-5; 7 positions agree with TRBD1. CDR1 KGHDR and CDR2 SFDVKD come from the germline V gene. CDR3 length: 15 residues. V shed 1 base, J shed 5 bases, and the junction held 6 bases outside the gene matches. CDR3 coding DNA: TGTGCCACCAGTGATTTACAGGGGTTTCAGGAGACCCAGTACTTC. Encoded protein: CATSDLQGFQETQYF.

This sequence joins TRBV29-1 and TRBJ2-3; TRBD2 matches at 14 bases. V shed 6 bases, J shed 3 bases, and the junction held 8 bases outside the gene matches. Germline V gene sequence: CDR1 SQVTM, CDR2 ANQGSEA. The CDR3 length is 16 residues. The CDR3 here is CSVTGTSGRPTDTQYF. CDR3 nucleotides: TGCAGCGTAACCGGGACTAGCGGGAGACCGACAGATACGCAGTATTTT.

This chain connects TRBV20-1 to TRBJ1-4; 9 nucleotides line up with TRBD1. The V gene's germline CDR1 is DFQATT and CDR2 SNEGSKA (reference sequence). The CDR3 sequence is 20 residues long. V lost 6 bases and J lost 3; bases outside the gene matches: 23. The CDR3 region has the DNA TGCAGTGCACTTCGCCCGGGACAGGGATTTACCAACAGGGCTAATGAAAAACTGTTTTTT. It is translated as CSALRPGQGFTNRANEKLFF.

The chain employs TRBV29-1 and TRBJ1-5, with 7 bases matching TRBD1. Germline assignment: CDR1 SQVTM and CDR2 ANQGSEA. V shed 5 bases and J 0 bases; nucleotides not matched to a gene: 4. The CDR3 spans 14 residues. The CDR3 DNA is TGCAGCGTTATGACAGGGACTAGCAATCAGCCCCAGCATTTT. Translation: CSVMTGTSNQPQHF.

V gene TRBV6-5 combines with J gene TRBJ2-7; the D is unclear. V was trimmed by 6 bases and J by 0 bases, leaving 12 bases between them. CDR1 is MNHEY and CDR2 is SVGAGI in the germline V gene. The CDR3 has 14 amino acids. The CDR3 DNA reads TGTGCCAGCAGGCAAATGATTTCCTCCTACGAGCAGTACTTC. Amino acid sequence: CASRQMISSYEQYF.

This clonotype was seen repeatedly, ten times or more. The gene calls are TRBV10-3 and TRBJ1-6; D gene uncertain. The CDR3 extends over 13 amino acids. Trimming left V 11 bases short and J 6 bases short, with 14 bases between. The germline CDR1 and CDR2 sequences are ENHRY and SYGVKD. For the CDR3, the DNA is TGTGCCTCTACTTCAAGCCTTAATTCACCCCTCCACTTT. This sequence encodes CASTSSLNSPLHF.

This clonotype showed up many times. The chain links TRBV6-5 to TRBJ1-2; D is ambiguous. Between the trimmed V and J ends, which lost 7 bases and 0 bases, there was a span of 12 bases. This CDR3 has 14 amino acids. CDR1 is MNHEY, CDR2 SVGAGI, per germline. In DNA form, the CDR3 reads TGTGCCAGCAACCTCGTCCTAGCTAACTATGGCTACACCTTC. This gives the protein CASNLVLANYGYTF.

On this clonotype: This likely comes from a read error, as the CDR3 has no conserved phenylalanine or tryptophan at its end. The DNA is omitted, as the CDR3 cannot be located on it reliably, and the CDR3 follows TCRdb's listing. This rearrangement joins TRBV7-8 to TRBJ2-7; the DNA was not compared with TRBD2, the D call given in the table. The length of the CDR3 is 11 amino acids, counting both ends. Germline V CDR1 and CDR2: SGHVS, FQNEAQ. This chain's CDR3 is CASSLGTSGIS.

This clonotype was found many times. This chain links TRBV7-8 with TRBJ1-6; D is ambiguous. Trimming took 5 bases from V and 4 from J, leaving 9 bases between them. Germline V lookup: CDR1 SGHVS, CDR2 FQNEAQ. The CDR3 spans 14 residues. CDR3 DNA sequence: TGTGCCAGCAGCGTCGCGGAGTATAATTCACCCCTCCACTTT. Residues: CASSVAEYNSPLHF. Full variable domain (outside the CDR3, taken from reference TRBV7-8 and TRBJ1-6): GAGVSQSPRYKVAKRGQDVALRCDPISGHVSLFWYQQALGQGPEFLTYFQNEAQLDKSGLPSDRFFAERPEGSVSTLKIQRTQQEDSAVYLCASSVAEYNSPLHFGNGTRLTVT.

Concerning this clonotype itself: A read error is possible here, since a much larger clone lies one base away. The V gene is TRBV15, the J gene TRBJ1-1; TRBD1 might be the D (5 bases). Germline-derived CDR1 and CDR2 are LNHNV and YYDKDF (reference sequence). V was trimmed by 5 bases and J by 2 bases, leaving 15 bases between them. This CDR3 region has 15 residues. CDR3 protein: CATSGGRGANTEAFF. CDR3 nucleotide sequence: TGTGCCACCAGCGGAGGAAGGGGAGCTAACACTGAAGCTTTCTTT. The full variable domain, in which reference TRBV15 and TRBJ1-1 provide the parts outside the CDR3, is DAMVIQNPRYQVTQFGKPVTLSCSQTLNHNVMYWYQQKSSQAPKLLFHYYDKDFNNEADTPDNFQSRRPNTSFCFLDIRSPGLGDTAMYLCATSGGRGANTEAFFGQGTRLTVV.

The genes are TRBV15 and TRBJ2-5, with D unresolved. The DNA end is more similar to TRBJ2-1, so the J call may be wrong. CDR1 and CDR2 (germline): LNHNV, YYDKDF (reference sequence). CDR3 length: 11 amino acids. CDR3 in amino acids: CATRENNEQFF. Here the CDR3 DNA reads TGTGCCACCAGGGAAAACAATGAGCAGTTCTTC.

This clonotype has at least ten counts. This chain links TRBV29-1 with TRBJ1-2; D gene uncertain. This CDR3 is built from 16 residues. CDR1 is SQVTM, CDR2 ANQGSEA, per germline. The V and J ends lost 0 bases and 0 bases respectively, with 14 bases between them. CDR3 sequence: CSVEEKGRGTNYGYTF. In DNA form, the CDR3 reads TGCAGCGTTGAAGAGAAAGGGCGGGGTACTAACTATGGCTACACCTTC.

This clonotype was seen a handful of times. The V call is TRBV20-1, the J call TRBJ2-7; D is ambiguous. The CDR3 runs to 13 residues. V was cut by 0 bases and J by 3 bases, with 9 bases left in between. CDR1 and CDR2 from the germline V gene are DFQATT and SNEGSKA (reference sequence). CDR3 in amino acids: CSARDSYDYEQYF. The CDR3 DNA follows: TGCAGTGCTAGAGACTCGTACGACTACGAGCAGTACTTC.

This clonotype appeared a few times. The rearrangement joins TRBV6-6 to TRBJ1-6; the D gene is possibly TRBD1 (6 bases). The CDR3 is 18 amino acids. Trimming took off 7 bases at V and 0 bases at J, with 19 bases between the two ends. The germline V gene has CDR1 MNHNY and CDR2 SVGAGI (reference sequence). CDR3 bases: TGTGCCAGCACTTTAGCGGGGGCGCGAATCTCCTATAATTCACCCCTCCACTTT. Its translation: CASTLAGARISYNSPLHF.

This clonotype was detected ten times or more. The CDR3 spells CASSFVGGGYEQYF. As DNA, the CDR3 is TGTGCCAGCAGCTTCGTGGGAGGCGGCTACGAGCAGTACTTC. The chain combines TRBV7-2 with TRBJ2-7; the D gene is possibly TRBD2 (6 bases). V was clipped by 3 bases and J by 3 bases, with 12 bases between them. The germline V gene has CDR1 SGHTA and CDR2 FQGNSA. The CDR3 has 14 residues. The full variable domain, rest sourced from reference TRBV7-2 and TRBJ2-7, is GAGVSQSPSNKVTEKGKDVELRCDPISGHTALYWYRQSLGQGLEFLIYFQGNSAPDKSGLPSDRFSAERTGGSVSTLTIQRTQQEDSAVYLCASSFVGGGYEQYFGPGTRLTVT.

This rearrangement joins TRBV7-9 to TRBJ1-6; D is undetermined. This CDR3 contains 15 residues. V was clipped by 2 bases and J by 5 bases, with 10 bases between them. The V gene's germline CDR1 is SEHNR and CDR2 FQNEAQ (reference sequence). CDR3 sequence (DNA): TGTGCCAGCAGCTTATTGGCCACCGATAATTCACCCCTCCACTTT. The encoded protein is CASSLLATDNSPLHF.

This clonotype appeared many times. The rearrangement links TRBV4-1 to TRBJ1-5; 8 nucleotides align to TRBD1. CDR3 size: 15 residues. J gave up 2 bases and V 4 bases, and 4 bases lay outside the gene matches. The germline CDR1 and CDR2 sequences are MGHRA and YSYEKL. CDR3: CASSPDRGGNQPQHF. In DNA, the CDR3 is TGCGCCAGCAGCCCTGACAGGGGTGGCAATCAGCCCCAGCATTTT.

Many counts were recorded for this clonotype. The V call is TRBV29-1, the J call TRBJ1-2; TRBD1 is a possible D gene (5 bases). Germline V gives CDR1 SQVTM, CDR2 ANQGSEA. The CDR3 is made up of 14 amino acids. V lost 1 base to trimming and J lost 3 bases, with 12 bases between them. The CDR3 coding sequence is TGCAGCGTTGAAGGGGAGGGGCTGGACTATGGCTACACCTTC. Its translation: CSVEGEGLDYGYTF.